The 27 T cell receptor beta chains below come from one sample, sequenced in a study of lymphopenia after photon versus proton radiotherapy. The data were produced by immunoSEQ multiplex PCR, yet TCRdb's version contains in-frame clones alone and is incomplete. The table records just over 25,000 clones, around 83% of them present only once. Sequencing used peripheral blood, obtained from a patient treated with photon-based radiotherapy. These receptors all come from a man aged 25 to 45 with gastric cancer.

The V gene is TRBV6-5, the J gene TRBJ2-1, with D perhaps being TRBD1 or TRBD2 (5 bases each). In germline, CDR1 is MNHEY, CDR2 SVGAGI. The length of the CDR3 is 15 residues. V was cut by 8 bases and J by 0 bases, with 14 bases left in between. CDR3 in amino acids: CASGRDLSSYNEQFF. The CDR3 nucleotides are TGTGCCAGCGGCCGGGACCTCAGCTCCTACAATGAGCAGTTCTTC.

This clone was found once. The chain carries TRBV6-5 and TRBJ1-2; perhaps TRBD1 as D (5 bases). Trimming stripped 7 bases from V and 8 bases from J, with 20 bases between. CDR3 size: 14 residues. Germline V CDR1 and CDR2: MNHEY, SVGAGI. Here the CDR3 reads CASNTGGGVRGYTF. CDR3 sequence (DNA): TGTGCCAGCAACACGGGGGGAGGAGTTAGGGGCTACACCTTC.

The chain is built from TRBV14 and TRBJ2-2; 7 nucleotides line up with TRBD1. V shed 4 bases and J 2 bases; nucleotides not matched to a gene: 10. Germline V gene lookup returns CDR1 SGHDN and CDR2 FVKESK. There are 17 residues in the CDR3. The CDR3 region has the DNA TGTGCCAGCAGCCGGGGGTGGGACAGAACAAACACCGGGGAGCTGTTTTTT. It encodes CASSRGWDRTNTGELFF.

The chain carries TRBV4-1 and TRBJ2-2, with a weak D call TRBD2 (7 bases). This CDR3 region has 17 residues. Germline V gene lookup returns CDR1 MGHRA and CDR2 YSYEKL. Trimming left V 3 bases short and J 2 bases short, with 16 bases between. The CDR3 here is CASSHPTGRGNTGELFF. DNA for the CDR3: TGCGCCAGCAGCCATCCCACAGGGAGGGGAAACACCGGGGAGCTGTTTTTT.

The V gene is TRBV4-3, the J gene TRBJ1-1; perhaps TRBD1 as D (6 bases). CDR1 and CDR2 (germline): LGHNA, YSLEER. The CDR3 length is 13 residues. V was cut by 4 bases and J by 5 bases, with 11 bases left in between. The CDR3 DNA reads TGCGCCAGCAGCCGCAACCAGGGGACTGAAGCTTTCTTT. Protein: CASSRNQGTEAFF.

J is TRBJ2-5 and V is TRBV7-3, with TRBD1 as a possible D gene (5 bases). CDR1 and CDR2 from the germline V gene are SGHTA and FQGTGA. This CDR3 spans 15 amino acids. Trimming left V 4 bases short and J 1 base short, with 13 bases between. Written as DNA, the CDR3 is TGTGCCAGCAGCTCTCAGGGAAGTCGCCAAGAGACCCAGTACTTC. The encoded protein is CASSSQGSRQETQYF.

This clone was detected a few times. The chain combines TRBV6-1 with TRBJ1-6; D might be TRBD1 (6 bases). V gave up 9 bases and J gave up 6 bases, with 9 bases separating them. Germline assignment: CDR1 MNHNS and CDR2 SASEGT. The CDR3 spans 12 residues. The CDR3: CARTGFNSPLHF. The CDR3 region has the DNA TGTGCCAGAACAGGGTTTAATTCACCCCTCCACTTT.

This chain links TRBV11-2 with TRBJ2-1; D gene uncertain. There are 13 residues in the CDR3. V was shortened by 0 bases and J by 7 bases, with 7 bases between the two germline ends. CDR1 and CDR2 from the germline V gene are SGHAT and FQNNGV. For the CDR3, the DNA is TGTGCCAGCAGCTTAGACAACGGTAATGAGCAGTTCTTC. Translation: CASSLDNGNEQFF.

This clone was detected a few times. The chain joins TRBV5-1 to TRBJ2-5; TRBD1 agrees at 9 bases. The germline gives CDR1 SGHRS, CDR2 YFSETQ. The trim removed 0 bases at V and 2 bases at J, leaving 5 bases unmatched. This CDR3 is built from 16 residues. CDR3 sequence: CASSLGTGDGQETQYF. For the CDR3, the DNA is TGCGCCAGCAGCTTGGGGACAGGGGATGGACAAGAGACCCAGTACTTC.

The chain combines TRBV7-3 with TRBJ2-1; TRBD2 aligns across 7 bases. CDR1 SGHTA and CDR2 FQGTGA come from the germline V gene. V lost 2 bases to trimming and J lost 8 bases; unmatched junction nucleotides: 9. The CDR3 is 15 amino acids. The CDR3 DNA follows: TGTGCCAGCAGCTTAGAGCCTAGCGGTAGATATGAGCAGTTCTTC. Translation gives CASSLEPSGRYEQFF.

The count of this clone is one. V gene TRBV28 combines with J gene TRBJ1-3; no clear D gene. The V end was cut by 1 base, the J end by 0 bases, with 1 base between. CDR3 length: 13 amino acids. Germline lookup yields CDR1 MDHEN and CDR2 SYDVKM. The chain's CDR3 is CASSLSSGNTIYF. The CDR3 nucleotides read TGTGCCAGCAGTTTATCCTCTGGAAACACCATATATTTT.

The gene calls are TRBV25-1 and TRBJ2-1; 9 bases are a match to TRBD2. The V gene end was trimmed by 3 bases and the J gene end by 4 bases; junction bases not matched to a gene: 7. The CDR3 runs 16 residues. Germline V gene data show CDR1 as MGHDK and CDR2 as SYGVNS. CDR3 region: CASSEIASGDYNEQFF. The CDR3 DNA is TGTGCCAGCAGTGAGATCGCTAGCGGGGATTACAATGAGCAGTTCTTC.

This chain joins TRBV27 and TRBJ2-5; 10 bases match TRBD2. Germline V CDR1 and CDR2: MNHEY, SMNVEV (reference sequence). The CDR3 consists of 16 residues. The ends lost 5 bases at V and 4 bases at J; junction bases unmatched: 10. The CDR3 sequence is CASSPRAGGPGETQYF. The CDR3 bases are TGTGCCAGCAGTCCCCGAGCGGGAGGGCCGGGAGAGACCCAGTACTTC.

The chain couples TRBV7-2 to TRBJ2-6; D remains unclear. The CDR3 extends over 15 amino acids. In germline, CDR1 is SGHTA, CDR2 FQGNSA. Trimming took off 1 base at V and 1 base at J, with 5 bases between the two ends. This CDR3 reads CASSLDMSGANVLTF. The CDR3, as DNA: TGTGCCAGCAGCTTAGACATGTCTGGGGCCAACGTCCTGACTTTC.

The rearrangement links TRBV6-1 to TRBJ1-5, with D unclear. Per germline, CDR1 MNHNS and CDR2 SASEGT. This CDR3 contains 16 residues. Deletions cut 2 bases from V and 0 bases from J, with 11 bases between. As DNA, the CDR3 is TGTGCCAGCAGTGAATTCTGGGATAATAGCAATCAGCCCCAGCATTTT. Protein product: CASSEFWDNSNQPQHF.

There are a few counts of this clone. This sequence joins TRBV4-3 and TRBJ2-3; D gene uncertain. V gave up 0 bases and J gave up 0 bases, with 4 bases separating them. Per the germline V gene, CDR1 is LGHNA and CDR2 is YSLEER. The CDR3 runs 14 residues. The CDR3 DNA follows: TGCGCCAGCAGCCAAGAATGGAGCACAGATACGCAGTATTTT. This sequence encodes CASSQEWSTDTQYF.

The J gene is TRBJ2-5, the V gene TRBV29-1; 7 positions agree with TRBD2. With V trimmed by 3 bases and J by 3 bases, 4 bases remained unmatched. This CDR3 is built from 13 residues. Germline CDR1 reads SQVTM; CDR2 reads ANQGSEA. The CDR3 spells CSVEIGGEETQYF. The CDR3 DNA reads as TGCAGCGTTGAGATTGGGGGGGAAGAGACCCAGTACTTC.

V usage is TRBV10-1 and J usage is TRBJ2-1; D unclear. This CDR3 has 16 residues. Germline CDR1 is WNHNN and CDR2 is SYGVQD (reference sequence). Trimming pared 2 bases from V and 4 bases from J, leaving 15 bases between. In nucleotides, the CDR3 is TGCGCCAGCAGTGAGGATCACCCTGGACGTTACAATGAGCAGTTCTTC. Amino acid sequence: CASSEDHPGRYNEQFF.

V is TRBV5-1 and J is TRBJ2-1; TRBD2 agrees at 7 bases. Germline V gene lookup returns CDR1 SGHRS and CDR2 YFSETQ. J was trimmed by 5 bases and V by 6 bases; bases with no gene match: 5. The CDR3 spans 13 residues. This CDR3 reads CASNGLVNNEQFF. DNA for the CDR3: TGCGCCAGCAACGGACTAGTAAACAATGAGCAGTTCTTC.

The chain carries TRBV19 and TRBJ1-5; TRBD1 matches 8 bases. The CDR3 runs to 15 residues. V lost 6 bases to trimming and J lost 6 bases; unmatched junction nucleotides: 10. Germline V gives CDR1 LNHDA, CDR2 SQIVND (reference sequence). DNA for the CDR3: TGTGCCAGTAGACCCAGGACAGGGAATGTTCAGCCCCAGCATTTT. Translating gives CASRPRTGNVQPQHF.

V usage is TRBV5-6 and J usage is TRBJ2-1; the D gene is possibly TRBD1 (5 bases). Trimming removed 2 bases at V and 0 bases at J, with 9 bases between. Germline lookup yields CDR1 SGHDT and CDR2 YYEEEE. The CDR3 is 15 residues long. The CDR3 sequence: CASSFDRGSYNEQFF. For the CDR3, the DNA is TGTGCCAGCAGCTTTGACAGAGGCTCCTACAATGAGCAGTTCTTC.

The chain employs TRBV5-5 and TRBJ2-3, with 14 bases aligning to TRBD2. With V trimmed by 4 bases and J by 4 bases, 17 bases remained unmatched. This CDR3 region has 20 residues. Germline values: CDR1 SGHKS, CDR2 YYEKEE (reference sequence). CDR3 sequence (DNA): TGTGCCAGCAGCCCCCTCCGAGAGGGACTAGCGGGAGAGGCGGCAGATACGCAGTATTTT. Protein product: CASSPLREGLAGEAADTQYF.

This clone was detected once. The genes are TRBV5-1 and TRBJ1-4; TRBD1 matches at 8 bases. Per germline, CDR1 SGHRS and CDR2 YFSETQ. The CDR3 is made up of 15 amino acids. Trimming took 4 bases from V and 8 from J; bases not matched to a gene: 10. The CDR3 region has the DNA TGCGCCAGCAGCACCTCGACAGGGGAAGGAGAAAAACTGTTTTTT. Protein product: CASSTSTGEGEKLFF.

This sequence joins TRBV7-3 and TRBJ1-6; D is ambiguous. Germline assignment: CDR1 SGHTA and CDR2 FQGTGA. This CDR3 has 17 residues. Trimming removed 1 base from V and 0 bases from J, with 10 bases in between. The CDR3 bases are TGTGCCAGCAGCTTAAATCCCCAAAGCTCCTATAATTCACCCCTCCACTTT. This codes for CASSLNPQSSYNSPLHF.

The J gene is TRBJ1-2, the V gene TRBV2; D remains unclear. Germline V CDR1 and CDR2: SNHLY, FYNNEI. The CDR3 has 16 residues. V was pared by 6 bases and J by 0 bases, with 17 bases between. The CDR3 DNA is TGTGCCAGCAGCCCCGGGATTTCGCCAGCTAACTATGGCTACACCTTC. Translating it yields CASSPGISPANYGYTF.

The V and J genes are TRBV7-8 and TRBJ2-3, with D possibly TRBD2 on 5 matching bases. Germline CDR1 is SGHVS and CDR2 is FQNEAQ. Trimming removed 2 bases from V and 1 base from J, with 7 bases in between. The length of the CDR3 is 14 residues. DNA for the CDR3: TGTGCCAGCAGCTTACAGGAGGGCACAGATACGCAGTATTTT. Protein product: CASSLQEGTDTQYF.

The rearrangement links TRBV2 to TRBJ1-6; 9 bases agree with TRBD1. Germline CDR1 is SNHLY and CDR2 is FYNNEI. V lost 5 bases, J lost 5 bases, and 7 bases stayed unmatched. The CDR3 runs to 16 residues. The DNA for the CDR3 is TGTGCCAGCAGTCCTGGGACAGGGACCCATAATTCACCCCTCCACTTT. It translates to CASSPGTGTHNSPLHF.